Listed here are 28 T cell receptor beta chains from one sample, sequenced in a study of cytomegalovirus exposure and HLA in healthy donors. 60 Vbeta and 13 Jbeta primers were used in PCR. Sequenced by immunoSEQ multiplex PCR; TCRdb stores in-frame clones only, minus some. The sample shows around 190,000 clones, approximately 70% of them seen only once. What was sequenced was PBMCs. These receptors came from a woman aged 25 to 45 in good health and CMV-seropositive.

The V call is TRBV6-4, the J call TRBJ1-6; D gene unclear. The germline V gene has CDR1 MRHNA and CDR2 SNTAGT. V was cut by 2 bases and J by 7 bases, with 12 bases left in between. The CDR3 consists of 15 residues. The CDR3 protein is CASSDTPGSNSPLHF. For the CDR3, the DNA is TGTGCCAGCAGTGACACCCCAGGATCAAATTCACCCCTCCACTTT.

The rearrangement links TRBV15 to TRBJ1-4, with 11 nucleotides matching TRBD1. CDR1 LNHNV and CDR2 YYDKDF come from the germline V gene (reference sequence). The J segment lost 7 bases and the V segment lost 8 bases, leaving 9 bases of the junction unmatched. The CDR3 totals 15 residues. The CDR3 loop reads CATLPGTGGSEKLFF. The CDR3 DNA sequence: TGTGCCACCCTACCGGGGACAGGGGGTAGTGAAAAACTGTTTTTT.

V is TRBV5-1 and J is TRBJ2-3, with 8 bases fitting TRBD2. Germline-derived CDR1 and CDR2 are SGHRS and YFSETQ. The CDR3 runs to 16 residues. After removal of 1 base from V and 0 bases from J, the junction contained 4 bases not matched to a gene. The CDR3 coding sequence is TGCGCCAGCAGCTTGAATTCGGGAGGGAGCACAGATACGCAGTATTTT. This translates into CASSLNSGGSTDTQYF.

This chain links TRBV9 with TRBJ2-1; 8 bases are shared with TRBD2. Germline loops: CDR1 SGDLS, CDR2 YYNGEE. J gave up 0 bases and V 3 bases, and 5 bases lay outside the gene matches. The CDR3 sequence is 16 residues long. The CDR3 loop reads CASSERLAISYNEQFF. CDR3 nucleotides: TGTGCCAGCAGCGAACGACTAGCGATCTCCTACAATGAGCAGTTCTTC.

This clone was found a few times. The chain carries TRBV11-2 and TRBJ2-7; 8 positions agree with TRBD1. Germline V lookup: CDR1 SGHAT, CDR2 FQNNGV. The V and J ends lost 4 bases and 1 base, in that order; junction bases with no gene match: 6. This CDR3 contains 15 residues. CDR3 nucleotides: TGTGCCAGCAGCTATCTCCGGGACAGGTCCTACGAGCAGTACTTC. This sequence encodes CASSYLRDRSYEQYF.

The chain joins TRBV27 to TRBJ2-7, with TRBD1 matching 8 bases. The CDR3 is 14 residues long. V lost 0 bases and J lost 6; bases outside the gene matches: 4. Germline values: CDR1 MNHEY, CDR2 SMNVEV (reference sequence). The CDR3 DNA reads as TGTGCCAGCAGTTTATCAAAGACAGGGGCCGAGCAGTACTTC. It specifies CASSLSKTGAEQYF.

In the case of this clone: The same CDR3 arises from other DNA sequences in this sample as well. The rearrangement joins TRBV5-1 to TRBJ2-1, with TRBD2 matching 8 bases. This CDR3 region has 15 residues. Per the germline V gene, CDR1 is SGHRS and CDR2 is YFSETQ. Losses at the gene ends were 1 base for V and 0 bases for J; bases not matched to a gene: 0. CDR3 nucleotide sequence: TGCGCCAGCAGCTTGACTAGCGGCTCCTACAATGAGCAGTTCTTC. As protein: CASSLTSGSYNEQFF.

The rearrangement links TRBV27 to TRBJ2-1, with a weak D call TRBD2 (5 bases). The germline gives CDR1 MNHEY, CDR2 SMNVEV (reference sequence). Trimming left V 2 bases short and J 7 bases short, with 6 bases between. This CDR3 region has 12 residues. For the CDR3, the DNA is TGTGCCAGCAGTTTAACTAGGAATGAGCAGTTCTTC. Translated, it gives CASSLTRNEQFF.

On this clone itself: No DNA is shown, since the ends of the CDR3 on it are uncertain; the CDR3 is the one TCRdb lists. This chain links TRBV19 with TRBJ2-7; TRBD1 was called by the table and not checked on the DNA. Germline V gene sequence: CDR1 LNHDA, CDR2 SQIVND (reference sequence). The CDR3 spans 16 residues, counting both ends. The CDR3 is CATYLCVRDMSWEQYF.

The chain couples TRBV21-1 to TRBJ2-7; the DNA was not used to check the table's D call, TRBD1. TRBV21-1 is a documented pseudogene. The CDR3 has 15 residues. This CDR3 reads CASSKPGQGKGEQYF. CDR3 DNA: TGTGCCAGCAGCAAACCGGGGCAGGGGAAAGGCGAGCAGTACTTC.

The rearrangement joins TRBV15 to TRBJ2-7, with 8 bases fitting TRBD1. Germline V CDR1 and CDR2: LNHNV, YYDKDF (reference sequence). This CDR3 has 14 residues. V shed 5 bases, J shed 3 bases, and the junction held 6 bases outside the gene matches. The CDR3 DNA follows: TGTGCCACCAGCTTGCACAGGGGGAGCTACGAGCAGTACTTC. Its protein product is CATSLHRGSYEQYF.

The CDR3 loop is CASSDRLSYNSPLHF. The CDR3 bases are TGTGCCAGCAGTGACAGGCTCTCCTATAATTCACCCCTCCACTTT. The rearrangement links TRBV28 to TRBJ1-6, with D possibly TRBD1 on 6 matching bases. This CDR3 has 15 amino acids. Trimming took 5 bases from V and 0 from J, leaving 8 bases between them. Germline V gene sequence: CDR1 MDHEN, CDR2 SYDVKM.

The chain combines TRBV27 with TRBJ1-4, with D tentatively TRBD1 (6 bases). Germline CDR1 and CDR2: MNHEY and SMNVEV (reference sequence). The CDR3 contains 16 residues. Trimming took off 4 bases at V and 0 bases at J, with 12 bases between the two ends. CDR3 protein: CASSYLGGATNEKLFF. The CDR3 DNA is TGTGCCAGCAGTTACCTAGGGGGAGCAACTAATGAAAAACTGTTTTTT.

The V call is TRBV28, the J call TRBJ1-5; 8 nucleotides match TRBD1. There are 15 residues in the CDR3. The V gene's germline CDR1 is MDHEN and CDR2 SYDVKM. V dropped 8 bases and J dropped 6; count of bases not matched to a gene: 12. The CDR3 coding sequence is TGTGCCAGCGGACCTCGTGGGACAGGTTTTCAGCCCCAGCATTTT. Its translation is CASGPRGTGFQPQHF.

This clone was observed a few times. The gene calls are TRBV7-2 and TRBJ2-5; 9 bases agree with TRBD2. The CDR3 is 15 residues long. V dropped 5 bases and J dropped 2; count of bases not matched to a gene: 6. Germline loops: CDR1 SGHTA, CDR2 FQGNSA. The CDR3 bases are TGTGCCAGCAGCCCCGAGGGACTAGCTCAAGAGACCCAGTACTTC. Amino acid sequence: CASSPEGLAQETQYF.

This rearrangement joins TRBV25-1 to TRBJ2-7, with a tentative D call TRBD1 (7 bases). V was cut by 4 bases and J by 3 bases, with 10 bases left in between. Germline V gives CDR1 MGHDK, CDR2 SYGVNS. This CDR3 spans 13 amino acids. The CDR3 DNA reads as TGTGCCAGCAGTGGCAGGGGGGACTACGAGCAGTACTTC. This sequence encodes CASSGRGDYEQYF.

The chain joins TRBV11-2 to TRBJ1-2; D is unresolved. The germline gives CDR1 SGHAT, CDR2 FQNNGV. The germline V and J ends were trimmed by 5 bases and 1 base, with 17 bases remaining between them. CDR3 size: 16 residues. The CDR3 bases are TGTGCCAGCAGCACCGACGTGGGCCGCTTTAACTATGGCTACACCTTC. Protein product: CASSTDVGRFNYGYTF.

The genes are TRBV4-2 and TRBJ2-3, with TRBD2 identical over 7 bases. This CDR3 comprises 18 residues. The J segment lost 1 base and the V segment lost 5 bases, leaving 15 bases of the junction unmatched. Germline V gene sequence: CDR1 LGHNA, CDR2 YNFKEQ. The CDR3 nucleotides are TGTGCCAGCAGCGGCCGGAGTGGGAGGGCGAGAGGCACAGATACGCAGTATTTT. Translated: CASSGRSGRARGTDTQYF.

CDR3 in amino acids: CASSLPRDRVEQYF. The CDR3 DNA is TGTGCCAGCAGTCTTCCCCGGGACAGGGTCGAGCAGTACTTC. The chain combines TRBV28 with TRBJ2-7, with 9 bases matching TRBD1. This CDR3 is built from 14 residues. Trimming took 5 bases from V and 6 from J; bases not matched to a gene: 8. CDR1 MDHEN and CDR2 SYDVKM come from the germline V gene.

This chain links TRBV21-1 with TRBJ2-7; the table gives TRBD1 as D, unverified against the DNA. TRBV21-1 constitutes a pseudogene. This CDR3 has 12 amino acids. The DNA of the CDR3 is TGTGCCAGCAGCAAACAGGGGAACGAGCAGTACTTC. It codes for CASSKQGNEQYF.

This clone was observed a handful of times. The chain recombines TRBV19 with TRBJ1-5, with D tentatively TRBD1 (6 bases). The germline gives CDR1 LNHDA, CDR2 SQIVND (reference sequence). V was pared by 6 bases and J by 3 bases, with 15 bases between. This CDR3 has 15 residues. For the CDR3, the DNA is TGTGCCAGTAGCACGGGACACCTTATCAATCAGCCCCAGCATTTT. Its protein is CASSTGHLINQPQHF.

The gene calls are TRBV7-9 and TRBJ2-7; 7 bases map to TRBD1. J gave up 0 bases and V 6 bases, and 5 bases lay outside the gene matches. This CDR3 has 14 residues. Per germline, CDR1 SEHNR and CDR2 FQNEAQ (reference sequence). The CDR3, as DNA: TGTGCCAGCAGTTCGGACAGGCTCTCCTACGAGCAGTACTTC. It translates to CASSSDRLSYEQYF.

This clone was recorded once. The chain uses TRBV7-9 and TRBJ2-5, with D perhaps matching TRBD1 (5 bases). The closer fit of TRBJ2-7 to the DNA end suggests the J call may be wrong. The germline V gene has CDR1 SEHNR and CDR2 FQNEAQ (reference sequence). The CDR3 loop spans 16 amino acids. This CDR3 is CASSFSLGDSSYEQYF. The CDR3 bases are TGTGCCAGCAGCTTTTCCCTTGGAGACAGCTCCTACGAGCAGTACTTC.

The genes are TRBV6-1 and TRBJ1-6, with 7 bases matching TRBD1. Trimming cost V 4 bases and J 7 bases; bases outside gene matches: 4. This CDR3 is 14 amino acids long. CDR1 MNHNS and CDR2 SASEGT come from the germline V gene. The CDR3 DNA is TGTGCCAGCAGTGCGACAGGGTTAAATTCACCCCTCCACTTT. Its translation is CASSATGLNSPLHF.

The V and J genes are TRBV28 and TRBJ2-3; D is unresolved. V lost 2 bases to trimming and J lost 0 bases, with 9 bases between them. CDR3 length: 15 amino acids. Looked up from germline, CDR1 is MDHEN and CDR2 is SYDVKM. In nucleotides, the CDR3 is TGTGCCAGCAGTTTAAACGGTGCTAGCACAGATACGCAGTATTTT. It translates to CASSLNGASTDTQYF.

CDR3 residues: CASSLETGRGATDTQYF. CDR3 DNA sequence: TGTGCCAGCAGCTTAGAGACAGGGAGAGGGGCCACAGATACGCAGTATTTT. This chain links TRBV7-9 with TRBJ2-3, with 7 nucleotides matching TRBD1. The CDR3 has 17 residues. V was clipped by 1 base and J by 2 bases; unmatched bases: 9. Germline CDR1 reads SEHNR; CDR2 reads FQNEAQ (reference sequence).

The rearrangement joins TRBV13 to TRBJ2-7, with 10 bases that match TRBD1. Germline lookup yields CDR1 PRHDT and CDR2 FYEKMQ (reference sequence). The CDR3 spans 15 residues. J lost 6 bases, V lost 6 bases, and 11 bases had no gene match. CDR3 nucleotide sequence: TGTGCCAGCAGTCGTCCCGGGACAGGGGTTTCCGAGCAGTACTTC. It yields the protein CASSRPGTGVSEQYF.

This chain uses TRBV5-1 with TRBJ1-1; D ambiguous. This CDR3 is built from 12 residues. Per germline, CDR1 SGHRS and CDR2 YFSETQ. Deletions cut 0 bases from V and 8 bases from J, with 8 bases between. CDR3 protein: CASSLAGSEAFF. CDR3 DNA: TGCGCCAGCAGCTTGGCCGGGTCCGAAGCTTTCTTT.